The 22 T cell receptor beta chains presented below share a single source sample, sequenced in a study of control samples from healthy donors and cancer patients. TCRdb keeps only in-frame clones here, not all; method: immunoSEQ multiplex PCR. The data hold 150,000 to 200,000 clones, with around 90% observed a single time. Material: blood. These receptors were taken from a woman aged 40-49 years in good health.

This clone was observed a single time. V gene TRBV6-5 combines with J gene TRBJ1-1, with 7 positions matching TRBD1. The germline gives CDR1 MNHEY, CDR2 SVGAGI. The ends lost 2 bases at V and 4 bases at J; junction bases unmatched: 7. This CDR3 is 15 amino acids long. Here the CDR3 reads CASSYRDSLGTEAFF. For the CDR3, the DNA is TGTGCCAGCAGTTACCGGGACAGCTTGGGCACTGAAGCTTTCTTT.

The gene calls are TRBV2 and TRBJ2-1; TRBD2 matches 9 bases. The CDR3 runs to 16 residues. V lost 2 bases and J lost 9; bases outside the gene matches: 11. Germline values: CDR1 SNHLY, CDR2 FYNNEI. The CDR3 region has the DNA TGTGCCAGCAGTGAACGGGTTAGCGGGGGAAATGGTGAGCAGTTCTTC. It codes for CASSERVSGGNGEQFF.

This chain links TRBV6-5 with TRBJ2-1; possibly TRBD1 for D (6 bases). V dropped 8 bases and J dropped 0 bases, with 11 bases sitting between them. This CDR3 is 14 amino acids long. CDR1 and CDR2 from the germline V gene are MNHEY and SVGAGI. The CDR3 nucleotides read TGTGCCAGCTCTGGACAGTACTCCTACAATGAGCAGTTCTTC. It yields the protein CASSGQYSYNEQFF.

On this clone: This sample also contains other DNA sequences that code for the same CDR3. The genes are TRBV7-2 and TRBJ2-2; no clear D. The V end was cut by 2 bases, the J end by 0 bases, with 10 bases between. The CDR3 is made up of 16 amino acids. Germline V gene lookup returns CDR1 SGHTA and CDR2 FQGNSA. This chain's CDR3 is CASSLSGGPNTGELFF. CDR3 coding DNA: TGTGCCAGCAGCTTAAGTGGCGGACCGAACACCGGGGAGCTGTTTTTT.

The V gene is TRBV5-1, the J gene TRBJ2-7; possibly TRBD1 or TRBD2 for D (5 bases each). Trimming removed 4 bases from V and 2 bases from J, with 10 bases in between. This CDR3 comprises 13 residues. Germline loops: CDR1 SGHRS, CDR2 YFSETQ. Written as DNA, the CDR3 is TGCGCCAGCAGCCGCAGGGACGCCTACGAGCAGTACTTC. The encoded protein is CASSRRDAYEQYF.

The V and J genes are TRBV3-1 (or the pseudogene TRBV3-2) and TRBJ2-1; D is uncertain. This CDR3 region has 13 residues. Trimming shortened V by 3 bases and J by 8 bases, and 11 bases separated the two germline ends. CDR1 is LGHDT, CDR2 YNNKEL, per germline (reference sequence). The CDR3 nucleotides are TGTGCCAGCAGCCAGGCCTTTCGTGATGAGCAGTTCTTC. It translates to CASSQAFRDEQFF.

The chain couples TRBV7-9 to TRBJ1-1; D call uncertain. Trimming left V 0 bases short and J 1 base short, with 6 bases between. The germline CDR1 and CDR2 sequences are SEHNR and FQNEAQ (reference sequence). CDR3 length: 14 amino acids. The CDR3 is CASSLAVENTEAFF. CDR3 bases: TGTGCCAGCAGCTTAGCAGTGGAGAACACTGAAGCTTTCTTT.

The V and J genes are TRBV27 and TRBJ2-7; D remains ambiguous. V was shortened by 5 bases and J by 0 bases, with 11 bases between the two germline ends. Germline V CDR1 and CDR2: MNHEY, SMNVEV (reference sequence). The CDR3 spans 14 residues. This chain's CDR3 is CASSMSLSSYEQYF. The DNA of the CDR3 is TGTGCCAGCAGTATGAGTTTATCCTCCTACGAGCAGTACTTC.

The chain carries TRBV19 and TRBJ1-1, with 7 bases identical to TRBD1. The junction had 8 bases not matched to a gene; V was cut back by 6 bases and J by 1 base. This CDR3 region has 15 residues. From germline, CDR1 is LNHDA and CDR2 SQIVND (reference sequence). CDR3 protein: CASSIWDSENTEAFF. Here the CDR3 DNA reads TGTGCCAGTAGCATATGGGACAGTGAGAACACTGAAGCTTTCTTT.

The CDR3 DNA follows: TGCGCCAGCAGCCAAGAATACCCGGGGGACACTGAAGCTTTCTTT. Protein sequence: CASSQEYPGDTEAFF. The rearrangement joins TRBV4-1 to TRBJ1-1; D possibly corresponds to TRBD1 (5 bases). V lost 0 bases to trimming and J lost 3 bases, with 11 bases between them. The CDR3 length is 15 residues. Germline V gene lookup returns CDR1 MGHRA and CDR2 YSYEKL.

The J gene is TRBJ1-5, the V gene TRBV5-8; D uncertain. This CDR3 comprises 16 residues. The V gene's germline CDR1 is SGHTS and CDR2 YDEGEE. V was trimmed by 2 bases and J by 7 bases, leaving 19 bases between them. The CDR3 sequence: CASSFPEVPPNQPQHF. The CDR3 DNA is TGTGCCAGCAGCTTTCCAGAGGTCCCACCCAACCAGCCCCAGCATTTT. Looking up the rest from reference TRBV5-8 and TRBJ1-5 gives the full variable domain: EAGVTQSPTHLIKTRGQQATLRCSPISGHTSVYWYQQALGLGLQFLLWYDEGEERNRGNFPPRFSGRQFPNYSSELNVNALELEDSALYLCASSFPEVPPNQPQHFGDGTRLSIL.

J is TRBJ2-2 and V is TRBV5-1, with 10 bases fitting TRBD1. The CDR3 has 15 residues. Germline V gene sequence: CDR1 SGHRS, CDR2 YFSETQ. V was pared by 0 bases and J by 9 bases, with 5 bases of the junction left unmatched. In DNA form, the CDR3 reads TGCGCCAGCAGCTTGGAGGGACAGGGGTTCCGGGAGCTGTTTTTT. It specifies CASSLEGQGFRELFF. Combining the CDR3 with reference TRBV5-1 and TRBJ2-2 gives the whole variable domain KAGVTQTPRYLIKTRGQQVTLSCSPISGHRSVSWYQQTPGQGLQFLFEYFSETQRNKGNFPGRFSGRQFSNSRSEMNVSTLELGDSALYLCASSLEGQGFRELFFGEGSRLTVL.

This chain uses TRBV27 with TRBJ1-1; no clear D. Trimming removed 0 bases at V and 1 base at J, with 6 bases between. CDR3 length: 14 amino acids. Germline V CDR1 and CDR2: MNHEY, SMNVEV (reference sequence). The CDR3 bases are TGTGCCAGCAGTTTATCGAACAGGAACACTGAAGCTTTCTTT. This encodes CASSLSNRNTEAFF.

The J gene is TRBJ2-1, the V gene TRBV5-4; 13 nucleotides line up with TRBD2. The CDR3 has 17 residues. After removal of 5 bases from V and 3 bases from J, the junction contained 8 bases not matched to a gene. In germline, CDR1 is SGHNT, CDR2 YYREEE (reference sequence). In DNA form, the CDR3 reads TGTGCCAGCAGACCGGGACTAGCGGGGTCCGACTACAATGAGCAGTTCTTC. The encoded protein is CASRPGLAGSDYNEQFF. Based on the CDR3 plus reference TRBV5-4 and TRBJ2-1, the full variable domain is ETGVTQSPTHLIKTRGQQVTLRCSSQSGHNTVSWYQQALGQGPQFIFQYYREEENGRGNFPPRFSGLQFPNYSSELNVNALELDDSALYLCASRPGLAGSDYNEQFFGPGTRLTVL.

The V call is TRBV9, the J call TRBJ1-2; D not resolved. Germline values: CDR1 SGDLS, CDR2 YYNGEE. Trimming shortened V by 2 bases and J by 9 bases, and 14 bases separated the two germline ends. The CDR3 length is 13 residues. The CDR3 DNA follows: TGTGCCAGCAGCGTCGGCGGATTCGGGAGCTACACCTTC. Translating it yields CASSVGGFGSYTF.

V gene TRBV5-1 combines with J gene TRBJ2-1, with 8 bases lining up with TRBD2. In germline, CDR1 is SGHRS, CDR2 YFSETQ. There are 14 residues in the CDR3. J was trimmed by 8 bases and V by 4 bases; bases with no gene match: 8. DNA of the CDR3: TGCGCCAGCAGCCCGCGGGGGGCCCCCCATGAGCAGTTCTTC. As protein: CASSPRGAPHEQFF. The full variable domain, in which reference TRBV5-1 and TRBJ2-1 provide the parts outside the CDR3, is KAGVTQTPRYLIKTRGQQVTLSCSPISGHRSVSWYQQTPGQGLQFLFEYFSETQRNKGNFPGRFSGRQFSNSRSEMNVSTLELGDSALYLCASSPRGAPHEQFFGPGTRLTVL.

The table lists this clone with a count of one. The chain recombines TRBV7-2 with TRBJ1-1, with 7 bases matching TRBD1. V was clipped by 1 base and J by 3 bases; unmatched bases: 11. CDR3 length: 17 amino acids. Per the germline V gene, CDR1 is SGHTA and CDR2 is FQGNSA. The DNA for the CDR3 is TGTGCCAGCAGCTTAGAGGGTTGGACAGGAGTTTACACTGAAGCTTTCTTT. Protein product: CASSLEGWTGVYTEAFF.

V gene TRBV7-2 combines with J gene TRBJ1-2, with a possible D match to TRBD1 (6 bases). V was clipped by 6 bases and J by 4 bases, with 15 bases between them. This CDR3 comprises 14 residues. CDR1 and CDR2 (germline): SGHTA, FQGNSA. CDR3 residues: CASSPPRGSYGYTF. CDR3 DNA sequence: TGTGCCAGCAGTCCTCCTAGGGGGAGCTATGGCTACACCTTC.

The chain recombines TRBV27 with TRBJ1-1, with 8 bases matching TRBD1. The CDR3 contains 15 residues. The germline CDR1 and CDR2 sequences are MNHEY and SMNVEV (reference sequence). The V segment lost 8 bases and the J segment 1 base; nucleotides outside the gene matches: 9. CDR3 in DNA: TGTGCCAGCCGACAGGGGATTATTTCGAACACTGAAGCTTTCTTT. Protein sequence: CASRQGIISNTEAFF.

This chain uses TRBV6-4 with TRBJ1-1; TRBD1 aligns across 10 bases. The germline gives CDR1 MRHNA, CDR2 SNTAGT. V dropped 6 bases and J dropped 5; count of bases not matched to a gene: 3. There are 13 residues in the CDR3. CDR3 coding DNA: TGTGCCAGCAGGGGACAGGGGATGACTGAAGCTTTCTTT. It translates to CASRGQGMTEAFF.

This clone came up a few times. This chain links TRBV5-1 with TRBJ1-6; TRBD1 aligns across 10 bases. The CDR3 spans 15 residues. Germline values: CDR1 SGHRS, CDR2 YFSETQ. J lost 8 bases, V lost 8 bases, and 10 bases had no gene match. The CDR3 region is CASTLVGTGDSPLHF. The CDR3 bases are TGCGCCAGTACTCTAGTCGGGACAGGGGATTCACCCCTCCACTTT.

The chain employs TRBV2 and TRBJ1-6; no firm D call. Germline loops: CDR1 SNHLY, CDR2 FYNNEI. CDR3 length equals 13 residues. V lost 0 bases and J 9 bases, leaving 6 bases between the germline ends. The CDR3 is CASSEALGSPLHF. The CDR3 DNA is TGTGCCAGCAGTGAAGCGCTGGGTTCACCCCTCCACTTT. Full variable domain (remainder filled in from reference TRBV2 and TRBJ1-6): EPEVTQTPSHQVTQMGQEVILRCVPISNHLYFYWYRQILGQKVEFLVSFYNNEISEKSEIFDDQFSVERPDGSNFTLKIRSTKLEDSAMYFCASSEALGSPLHFGNGTRLTVT.